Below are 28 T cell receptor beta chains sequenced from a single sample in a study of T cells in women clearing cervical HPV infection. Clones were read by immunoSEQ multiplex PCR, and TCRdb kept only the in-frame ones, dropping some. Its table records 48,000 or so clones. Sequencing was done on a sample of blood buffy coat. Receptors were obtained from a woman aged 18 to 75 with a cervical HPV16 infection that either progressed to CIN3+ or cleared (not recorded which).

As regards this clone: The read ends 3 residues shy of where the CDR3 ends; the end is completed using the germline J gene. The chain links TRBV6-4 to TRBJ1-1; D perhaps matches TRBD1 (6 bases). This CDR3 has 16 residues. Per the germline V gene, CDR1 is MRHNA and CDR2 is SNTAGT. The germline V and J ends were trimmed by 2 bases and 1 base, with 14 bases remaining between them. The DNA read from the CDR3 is TGTGCCAGCAGTGACACCGACAGGTCGCGGAACACTGAA. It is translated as CASSDTDRSRNTE. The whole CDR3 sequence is CASSDTDRSRNTEAFF.

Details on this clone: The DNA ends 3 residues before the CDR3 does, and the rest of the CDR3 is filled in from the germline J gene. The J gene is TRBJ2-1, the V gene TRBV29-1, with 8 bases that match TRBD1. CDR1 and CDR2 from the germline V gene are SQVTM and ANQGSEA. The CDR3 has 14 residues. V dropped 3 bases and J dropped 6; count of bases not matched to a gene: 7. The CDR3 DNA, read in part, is TGCAGCGTTGAGAGGACAGGGAGTGTCAATGAG. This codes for CSVERTGSVNE. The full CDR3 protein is CSVERTGSVNEQFF.

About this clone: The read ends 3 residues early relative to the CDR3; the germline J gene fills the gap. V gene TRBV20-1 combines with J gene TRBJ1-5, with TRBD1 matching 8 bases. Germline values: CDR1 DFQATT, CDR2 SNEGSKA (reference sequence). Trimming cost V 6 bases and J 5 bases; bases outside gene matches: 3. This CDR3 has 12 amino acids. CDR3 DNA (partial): TGCAGTGCGGCAGGGGGCTATCAGCCC. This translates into CSAAGGYQP. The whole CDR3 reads CSAAGGYQPQHF.

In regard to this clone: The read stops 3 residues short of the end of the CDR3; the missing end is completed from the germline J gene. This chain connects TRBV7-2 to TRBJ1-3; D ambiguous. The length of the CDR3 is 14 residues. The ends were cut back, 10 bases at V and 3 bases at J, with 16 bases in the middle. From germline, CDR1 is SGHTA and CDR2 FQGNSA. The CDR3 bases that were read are TGTGCCACCACAGCGGGCATCAGTGGAAACACC. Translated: CATTAGISGNT. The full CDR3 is CATTAGISGNTIYF. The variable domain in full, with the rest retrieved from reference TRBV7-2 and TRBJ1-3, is GAGVSQSPSNKVTEKGKDVELRCDPISGHTALYWYRQSLGQGLEFLIYFQGNSAPDKSGLPSDRFSAERTGGSVSTLTIQRTQQEDSAVYLCATTAGISGNTIYFGEGSWLTVV.

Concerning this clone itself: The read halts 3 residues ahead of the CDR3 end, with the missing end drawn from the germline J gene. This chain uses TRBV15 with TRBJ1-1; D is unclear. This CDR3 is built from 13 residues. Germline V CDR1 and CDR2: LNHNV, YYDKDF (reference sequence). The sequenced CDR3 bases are TGTGCCACCAGCCCCCCAGGCGCGACAGAA. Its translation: CATSPPGATE. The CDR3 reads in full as CATSPPGATEAFF.

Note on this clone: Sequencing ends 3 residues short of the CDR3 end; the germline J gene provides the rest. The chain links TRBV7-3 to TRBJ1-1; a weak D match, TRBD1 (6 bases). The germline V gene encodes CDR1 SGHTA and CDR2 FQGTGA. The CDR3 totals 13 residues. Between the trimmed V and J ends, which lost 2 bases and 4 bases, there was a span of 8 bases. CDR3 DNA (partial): TGTGCCAGCAGCTTACTAGGGGGCACTGAA. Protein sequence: CASSLLGGTE. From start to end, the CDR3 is CASSLLGGTEAFF.

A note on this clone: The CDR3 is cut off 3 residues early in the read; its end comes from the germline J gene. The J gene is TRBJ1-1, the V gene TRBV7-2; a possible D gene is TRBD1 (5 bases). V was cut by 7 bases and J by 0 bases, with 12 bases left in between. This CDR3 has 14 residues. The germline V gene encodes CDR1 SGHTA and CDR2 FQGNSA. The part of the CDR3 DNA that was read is TGTGCCAGCACCCTCACAGGACTGAACACTGAA. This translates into CASTLTGLNTE. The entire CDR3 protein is CASTLTGLNTEAFF.

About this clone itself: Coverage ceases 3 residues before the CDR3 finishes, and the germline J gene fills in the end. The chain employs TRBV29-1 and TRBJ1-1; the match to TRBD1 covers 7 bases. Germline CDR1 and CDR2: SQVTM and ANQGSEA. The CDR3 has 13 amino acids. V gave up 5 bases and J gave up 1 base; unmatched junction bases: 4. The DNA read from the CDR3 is TGCAGCGTTTCGGGGACAGAGAACACTGAA. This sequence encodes CSVSGTENTE. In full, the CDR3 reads CSVSGTENTEAFF.

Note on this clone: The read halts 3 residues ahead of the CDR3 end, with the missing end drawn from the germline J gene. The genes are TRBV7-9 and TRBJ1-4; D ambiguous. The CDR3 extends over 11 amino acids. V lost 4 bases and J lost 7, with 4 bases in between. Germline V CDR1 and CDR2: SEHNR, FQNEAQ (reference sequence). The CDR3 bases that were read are TGTGCCAGCAGCTCTACTGAAAAA. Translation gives CASSSTEK. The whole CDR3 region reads CASSSTEKLFF.

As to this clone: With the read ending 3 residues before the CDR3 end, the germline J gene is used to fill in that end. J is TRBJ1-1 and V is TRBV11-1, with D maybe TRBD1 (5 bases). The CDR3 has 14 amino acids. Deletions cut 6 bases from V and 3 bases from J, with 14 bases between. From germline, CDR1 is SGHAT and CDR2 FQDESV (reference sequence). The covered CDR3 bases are TGTGCCAGCAGATTTAGGGGTAAGGACACTGAA. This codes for CASRFRGKDTE. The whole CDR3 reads CASRFRGKDTEAFF.

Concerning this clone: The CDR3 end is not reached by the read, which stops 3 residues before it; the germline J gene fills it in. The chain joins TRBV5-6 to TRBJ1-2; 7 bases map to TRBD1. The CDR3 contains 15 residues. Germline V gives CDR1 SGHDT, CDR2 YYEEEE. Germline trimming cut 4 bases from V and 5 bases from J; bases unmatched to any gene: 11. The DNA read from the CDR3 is TGTGCCAGCAGCCCCCGACAGGGTCCCTCATATGGC. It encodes CASSPRQGPSYG. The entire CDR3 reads CASSPRQGPSYGYTF.

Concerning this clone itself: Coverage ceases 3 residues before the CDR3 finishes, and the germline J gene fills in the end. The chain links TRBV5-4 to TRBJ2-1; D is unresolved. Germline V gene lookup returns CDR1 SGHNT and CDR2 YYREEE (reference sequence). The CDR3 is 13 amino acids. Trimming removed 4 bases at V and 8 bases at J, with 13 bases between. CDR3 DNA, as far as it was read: TGTGCCAGCAGCCCACGGGTGGGTCATGAG. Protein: CASSPRVGHE. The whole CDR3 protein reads CASSPRVGHEQFF.

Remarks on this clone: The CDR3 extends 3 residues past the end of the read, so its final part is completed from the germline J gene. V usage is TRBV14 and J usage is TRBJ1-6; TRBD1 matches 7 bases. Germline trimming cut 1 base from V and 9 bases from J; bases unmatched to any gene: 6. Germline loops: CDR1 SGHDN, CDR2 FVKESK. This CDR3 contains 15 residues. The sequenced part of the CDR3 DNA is TGTGCCAGCAGCCAAGTTCGCAGGGGGGTTTCACCC. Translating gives CASSQVRRGVSP. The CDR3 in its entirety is CASSQVRRGVSPLHF.

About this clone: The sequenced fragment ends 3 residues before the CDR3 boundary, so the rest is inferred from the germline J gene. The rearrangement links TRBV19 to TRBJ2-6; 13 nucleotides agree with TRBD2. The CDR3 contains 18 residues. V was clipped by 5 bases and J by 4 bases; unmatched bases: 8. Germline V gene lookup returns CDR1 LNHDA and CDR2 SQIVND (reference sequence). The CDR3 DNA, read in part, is TGTGCCAGTAGTGCACTAGCGGGAGGGCCGGGAGGGGCCAACGTC. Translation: CASSALAGGPGGANV. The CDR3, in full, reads CASSALAGGPGGANVLTF.

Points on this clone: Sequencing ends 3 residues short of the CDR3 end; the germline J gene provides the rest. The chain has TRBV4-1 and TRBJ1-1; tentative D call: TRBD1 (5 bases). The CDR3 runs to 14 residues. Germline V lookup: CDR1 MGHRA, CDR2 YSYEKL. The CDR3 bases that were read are TGCGCCAGCAGCCAAGATCCCGTGACAGAAGAA. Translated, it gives CASSQDPVTEE. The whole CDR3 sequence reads CASSQDPVTEEAFF.

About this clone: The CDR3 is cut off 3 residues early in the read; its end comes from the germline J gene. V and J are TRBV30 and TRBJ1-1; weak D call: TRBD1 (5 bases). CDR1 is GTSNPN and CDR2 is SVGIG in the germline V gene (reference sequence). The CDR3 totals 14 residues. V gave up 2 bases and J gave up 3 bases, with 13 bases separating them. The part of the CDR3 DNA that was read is TGTGCCTGGAGTTCAGGGCTCGAACACACTGAA. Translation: CAWSSGLEHTE. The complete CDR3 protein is CAWSSGLEHTEAFF. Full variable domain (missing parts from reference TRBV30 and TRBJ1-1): SQTIHQWPATLVQPVGSPLSLECTVEGTSNPNLYWYRQAAGRGLQLLFYSVGIGQISSEVPQNLSASRPQDRQFILSSKKLLLSDSGFYLCAWSSGLEHTEAFFGQGTRLTVV.

The CDR3 loop is CASSSQNEQFF. CDR3 DNA, as far as it was read: TGTGCCAGCAGTTCACAAAATGAG. The V and J genes are TRBV6-2 or TRBV6-3 and TRBJ2-1; D unclear. With the read ending 3 residues before the CDR3 end, the germline J gene is used to fill in that end. The CDR3 has 11 amino acids. Trimming took off 4 bases at V and 7 bases at J, with 5 bases between the two ends. Looked up from germline, CDR1 is MNHEY and CDR2 is SVGEGT.

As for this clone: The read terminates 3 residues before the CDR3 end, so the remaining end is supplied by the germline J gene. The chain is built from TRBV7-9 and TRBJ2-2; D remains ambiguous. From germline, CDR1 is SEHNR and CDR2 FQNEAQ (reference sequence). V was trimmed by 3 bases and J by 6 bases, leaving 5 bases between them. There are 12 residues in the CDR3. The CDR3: CASSFVPGELFF. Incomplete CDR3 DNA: TGTGCCAGCAGCTTCGTCCCCGGGGAG.

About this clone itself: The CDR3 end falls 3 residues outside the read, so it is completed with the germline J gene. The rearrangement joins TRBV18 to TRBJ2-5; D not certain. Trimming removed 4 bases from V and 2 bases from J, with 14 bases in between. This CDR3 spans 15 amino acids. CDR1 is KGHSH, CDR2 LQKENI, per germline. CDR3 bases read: TGTGCCAGCTCACTGCCGTGGCCCCAGCAAGAGACC. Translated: CASSLPWPQQET. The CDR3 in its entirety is CASSLPWPQQETQYF.

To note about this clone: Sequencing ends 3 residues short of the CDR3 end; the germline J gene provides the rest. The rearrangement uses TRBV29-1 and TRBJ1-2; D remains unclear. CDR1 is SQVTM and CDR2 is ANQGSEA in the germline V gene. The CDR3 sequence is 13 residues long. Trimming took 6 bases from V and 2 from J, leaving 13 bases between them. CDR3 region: CSVRVGPNYGYTF. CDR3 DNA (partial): TGCAGCGTGCGTGTGGGCCCGAACTATGGC.

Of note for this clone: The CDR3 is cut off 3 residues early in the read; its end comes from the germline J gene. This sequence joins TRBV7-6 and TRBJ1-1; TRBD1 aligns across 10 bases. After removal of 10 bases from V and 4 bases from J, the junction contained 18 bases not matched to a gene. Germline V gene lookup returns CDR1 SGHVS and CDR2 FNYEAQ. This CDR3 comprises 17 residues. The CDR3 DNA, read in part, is TGTGCCACCACCACCCCTAAGACAGGGGGCGGTGGCACTGAA. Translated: CATTTPKTGGGGTE. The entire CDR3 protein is CATTTPKTGGGGTEAFF.

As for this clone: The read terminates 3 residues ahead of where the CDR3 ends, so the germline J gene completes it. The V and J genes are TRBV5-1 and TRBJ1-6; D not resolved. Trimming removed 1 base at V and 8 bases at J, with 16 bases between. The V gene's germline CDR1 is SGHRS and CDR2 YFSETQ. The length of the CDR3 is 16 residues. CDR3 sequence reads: CASSLSGSLEHSPLHF. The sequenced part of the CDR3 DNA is TGCGCCAGCAGCTTGAGCGGCTCTTTAGAACATTCACCC.

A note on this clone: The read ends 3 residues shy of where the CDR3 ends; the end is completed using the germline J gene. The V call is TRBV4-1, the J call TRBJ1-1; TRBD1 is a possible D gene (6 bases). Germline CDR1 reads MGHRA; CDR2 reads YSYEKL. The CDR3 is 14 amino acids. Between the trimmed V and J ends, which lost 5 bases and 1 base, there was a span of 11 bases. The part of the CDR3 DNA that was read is TGCGCCAGCAGCGACTGGGGACAGAACACTGAA. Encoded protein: CASSDWGQNTE. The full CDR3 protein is CASSDWGQNTEAFF.

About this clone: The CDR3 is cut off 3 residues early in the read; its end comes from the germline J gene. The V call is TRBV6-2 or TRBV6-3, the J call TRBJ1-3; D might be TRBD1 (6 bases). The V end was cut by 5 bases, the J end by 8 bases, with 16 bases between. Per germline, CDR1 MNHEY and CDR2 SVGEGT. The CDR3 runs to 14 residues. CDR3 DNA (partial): TGTGCCAGCAGTGAGGACAGCAGCCGTGACACC. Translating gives CASSEDSSRDT. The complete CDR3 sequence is CASSEDSSRDTIYF.

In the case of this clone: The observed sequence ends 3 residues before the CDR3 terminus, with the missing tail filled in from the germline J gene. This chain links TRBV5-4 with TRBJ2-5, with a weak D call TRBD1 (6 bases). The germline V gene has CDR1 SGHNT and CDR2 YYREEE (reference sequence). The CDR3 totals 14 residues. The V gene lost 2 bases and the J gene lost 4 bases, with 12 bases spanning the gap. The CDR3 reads CASSFFLGGETQYF. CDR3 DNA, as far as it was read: TGTGCCAGCAGCTTCTTTTTAGGGGGAGAGACC.

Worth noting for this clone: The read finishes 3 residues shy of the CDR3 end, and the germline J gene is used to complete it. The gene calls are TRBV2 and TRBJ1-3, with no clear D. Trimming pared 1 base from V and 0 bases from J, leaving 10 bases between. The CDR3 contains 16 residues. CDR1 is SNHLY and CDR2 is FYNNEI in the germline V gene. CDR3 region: CASSEGAGASGNTIYF. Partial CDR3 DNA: TGTGCCAGCAGTGAAGGGGCCGGCGCCTCTGGAAACACC.

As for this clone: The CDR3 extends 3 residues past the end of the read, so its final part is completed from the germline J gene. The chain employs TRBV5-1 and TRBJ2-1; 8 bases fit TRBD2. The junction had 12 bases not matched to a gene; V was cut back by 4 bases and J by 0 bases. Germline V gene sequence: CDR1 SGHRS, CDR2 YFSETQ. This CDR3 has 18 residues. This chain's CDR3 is CASSVRLTSGTSYNEQFF. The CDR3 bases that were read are TGCGCCAGCAGCGTCAGACTCACTAGCGGTACCTCCTACAATGAG.

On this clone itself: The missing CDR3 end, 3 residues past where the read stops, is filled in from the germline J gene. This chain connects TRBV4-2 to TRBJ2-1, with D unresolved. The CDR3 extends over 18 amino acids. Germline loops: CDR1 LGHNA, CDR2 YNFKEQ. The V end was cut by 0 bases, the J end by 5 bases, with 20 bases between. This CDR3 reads CASSQESTGSYRHNEQFF. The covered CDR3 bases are TGTGCCAGCAGCCAAGAAAGTACTGGCTCCTACAGACACAATGAG.